These T cell receptor beta chains were read from a single sample in a study of Graves' ophthalmopathy and Graves' hyperthyroidism. TCRdb called the multiplex PCR reads again in MiXCR, with one record for every CDR3 protein. This table has about 420,000 distinct CDR3 sequences, about 21% appearing once. Sample: peripheral blood. The origin of the receptors is a woman aged 18-29 years with stable Graves' hyperthyroidism. Each CDR3 is given with its conserved first and last residue. Fields, in order: D gene, V gene, J gene, clone size, CDR3 protein, CDR3 DNA. A D gene is named only where the DNA matches it firmly. Clone size is not always given. Where it is, it says once, few, many or a class for expanded clones.

D: .; V: TRBV12-3/TRBV12-4; J: TRBJ2-7; size: many; CDR3: CASSLKEGGYEQYF; DNA: TGTGCCAGCAGTTTAAAAGAGGGAGGCTACGAGCAGTACTTC
D: .; V: TRBV5-1; J: TRBJ2-2; size: many; CDR3: CASSLQVDNTNTGELFF; DNA: TGCGCCAGCAGCTTACAGGTGGACAATACGAACACCGGGGAGCTGTTTTTT
D: .; V: TRBV6-1; J: TRBJ2-5; size: many; CDR3: CASRDSTRTQYF; DNA: TGTGCCAGCAGGGACTCCACCAGGACCCAGTACTTC
D: TRBD2; V: TRBV20-1; J: TRBJ2-7; size: many; CDR3: CSARDGLAGVEQYF; DNA: TGCAGTGCTAGAGATGGCCTAGCGGGAGTTGAGCAGTACTTC
D: .; V: TRBV27; J: TRBJ1-2; size: .; CDR3: CASSQGDTREGYTF; DNA: TGTGCCAGCAGTCAAGGGGACACTAGAGAAGGCTACACCTTC
D: TRBD2; V: TRBV19; J: TRBJ2-7; size: many; CDR3: CASSPYTGTNVEQYF; DNA: TGTGCCAGTAGTCCCTACACCGGGACTAACGTCGAGCAGTACTTC
D: .; V: TRBV12-3/TRBV12-4; J: TRBJ1-3; size: many; CDR3: CASRSSSSGNTIYF; DNA: TGTGCCAGCAGGAGTTCGAGCTCTGGAAACACCATATATTTT
D: TRBD2; V: TRBV27; J: TRBJ2-7; size: many; CDR3: CASRTGAGYEQYF; DNA: TGTGCCAGCAGGACGGGAGCGGGGTACGAGCAGTACTTC
D: .; V: TRBV6-4; J: TRBJ1-2; size: many; CDR3: CASNRQGPLGSVYYGYTF; DNA: TGTGCCAGCAACCGACAAGGGCCCCTGGGGTCCGTCTACTATGGCTACACCTTC
D: .; V: TRBV6-1; J: TRBJ1-2; size: .; CDR3: CASSSDLGYTF; DNA: TGTGCCAGCAGCTCAGATCTGGGCTACACCTTC
D: .; V: TRBV12-5; J: TRBJ2-7; size: many; CDR3: CASGLVLGVRAPVKGAYEQYF; DNA: TGTGCTAGTGGTTTGGTACTTGGTGTTCGGGCGCCCGTAAAGGGAGCCTACGAGCAGTACTTC
D: .; V: TRBV7-2; J: TRBJ2-7; size: many; CDR3: CASSLGMVGLGQYF; DNA: TGTGCCAGCAGCTTAGGGATGGTGGGGCTCGGGCAGTACTTC
D: .; V: TRBV20-1; J: TRBJ2-7; size: many; CDR3: CSAGRALGEQYF; DNA: TGCAGTGCTGGGCGGGCCCTGGGGGAGCAGTACTTC